These 22 T cell receptor beta chains were sequenced from one sample in a study of spatial heterogeneity in lung cancer. TCRdb reprocessed the 5' RACE reads with MiXCR, giving one entry per CDR3 protein. The sample has about 40,000 distinct CDR3 sequences; less than 5.5% are singletons. Sample time point: sample taken at primary tumor resection. From tumor, nontumor lung or frozen PBMC, whole RNA was taken unsorted for sequencing. The input for sequencing was PBMCs, taken at surgery. The receptors were sampled from a female donor with early-stage non-small cell lung cancer.

Only a few counts were recorded for this clonotype. This rearrangement joins TRBV30 to TRBJ1-3; D gene unclear. The germline CDR1 and CDR2 sequences are GTSNPN and SVGIG (reference sequence). The CDR3 runs 13 residues. Deletions cut 1 base from V and 4 bases from J, with 8 bases between. CDR3 DNA: TGTGCCTGGAGTGAAGCATGGGGAAACACCATATATTTT. Translating it yields CAWSEAWGNTIYF.

The chain couples TRBV11-2 to TRBJ1-1, with 7 bases matching TRBD1. The CDR3 totals 13 residues. Germline lookup yields CDR1 SGHAT and CDR2 FQNNGV. The V gene end was trimmed by 5 bases and the J gene end by 3 bases; junction bases not matched to a gene: 3. In nucleotides, the CDR3 is TGTGCCAGCAGCAGACAGGGCGACACTGAAGCTTTCTTT. Protein sequence: CASSRQGDTEAFF.

This clonotype has a count of ten or more. This chain links TRBV7-3 with TRBJ2-5, with a weak D call TRBD2 (5 bases). CDR1 SGHTA and CDR2 FQGTGA come from the germline V gene. The CDR3 is 13 amino acids. Trimming shortened V by 3 bases and J by 9 bases, and 14 bases separated the two germline ends. This CDR3 is CASSFGNLEPQYF. The CDR3 nucleotides are TGTGCCAGCAGCTTCGGGAATCTAGAACCCCAGTACTTC.

This clonotype was seen many times. V usage is TRBV20-1 and J usage is TRBJ1-6; D unresolved. Deletions cut 2 bases from V and 0 bases from J, with 17 bases between. Germline V gene lookup returns CDR1 DFQATT and CDR2 SNEGSKA (reference sequence). CDR3 length: 18 amino acids. The CDR3 sequence is CSARNSRAGSSYNSPLHF. DNA for the CDR3: TGCAGTGCTAGAAACTCCCGGGCGGGAAGCTCCTATAATTCACCCCTCCACTTT.

This clonotype showed up many times. The rearrangement joins TRBV27 to TRBJ1-1; 8 nucleotides match TRBD1. Looked up from germline, CDR1 is MNHEY and CDR2 is SMNVEV (reference sequence). The CDR3 runs to 14 residues. The V segment lost 6 bases and the J segment 4 bases; nucleotides outside the gene matches: 7. The DNA of the CDR3 is TGTGCCAGCAGCCCAGGGGGCAGGGGCACTGAAGCTTTCTTT. It encodes CASSPGGRGTEAFF.

This clonotype was counted ten times or more. The rearrangement links TRBV20-1 to TRBJ2-3; no definite D call. CDR3 length equals 13 residues. V lost 4 bases to trimming and J lost 0 bases, with 8 bases between them. Germline V gene lookup returns CDR1 DFQATT and CDR2 SNEGSKA (reference sequence). CDR3 protein: CSAIDGSTDTQYF. Here the CDR3 DNA reads TGCAGTGCTATAGACGGTAGCACAGATACGCAGTATTTT.

This clonotype was counted between two and nine times. The chain has TRBV7-9 and TRBJ2-7; D ambiguous. Germline V CDR1 and CDR2: SEHNR, FQNEAQ (reference sequence). The CDR3 totals 11 residues. Trimming removed 1 base at V and 5 bases at J, with 3 bases between. The CDR3 nucleotides read TGTGCCAGCAGCTTAGAACACGAGCAGTACTTC. It codes for CASSLEHEQYF.

This clonotype was detected a few times. V is TRBV10-3 and J is TRBJ2-6; TRBD1 is a possible D gene (5 bases). Germline CDR1 is ENHRY and CDR2 is SYGVKD. This CDR3 comprises 15 residues. Trimming took 10 bases from V and 4 from J, leaving 17 bases between them. This CDR3 is CATLAQGAGANVLTF. The CDR3 nucleotides are TGTGCCACCCTGGCGCAGGGTGCCGGGGCCAACGTCCTGACTTTC.

This clonotype was seen ten or more times. V is TRBV2 and J is TRBJ2-6; D ambiguous. V was clipped by 7 bases and J by 0 bases, with 4 bases between them. CDR1 and CDR2 (germline): SNHLY, FYNNEI. This CDR3 comprises 13 residues. In DNA, the CDR3 is TGTGCCAGCACTGGCTCTGGGGCCAACGTCCTGACTTTC. The encoded protein is CASTGSGANVLTF.

This chain joins TRBV6-2 or TRBV6-3 and TRBJ1-1; TRBD1 matches at 7 bases. The CDR3 is made up of 13 amino acids. The junction had 10 bases not matched to a gene; V was cut back by 11 bases and J by 4 bases. CDR1 is MNHEY, CDR2 SVGEGT, per germline. Here the CDR3 reads CAGQQGWGTEAFF. The DNA for the CDR3 is TGTGCCGGCCAACAGGGGTGGGGCACTGAAGCTTTCTTT.

This clonotype appeared many times. The V and J genes are TRBV11-2 and TRBJ2-4; D remains ambiguous. The CDR3 has 12 residues. Germline lookup yields CDR1 SGHAT and CDR2 FQNNGV. V was pared by 6 bases and J by 6 bases, with 9 bases between. CDR3 DNA: TGTGCCAGCAGTTCTGGCAGAAACATTCAGTACTTC. Translation gives CASSSGRNIQYF.

This clonotype was counted ten times or more. The rearrangement links TRBV6-2 or TRBV6-3 to TRBJ2-1, with unresolved D. V lost 4 bases to trimming and J lost 9 bases, with 7 bases between them. The CDR3 totals 11 residues. Germline lookup yields CDR1 MNHEY and CDR2 SVGEGT. The CDR3 loop reads CASSSRREQFF. CDR3 bases: TGTGCCAGCAGTTCCCGCCGTGAGCAGTTCTTC.

The sample holds many counts of this clonotype. The V call is TRBV5-1, the J call TRBJ1-5; D is undetermined. Germline V CDR1 and CDR2: SGHRS, YFSETQ. V lost 0 bases and J lost 1, with 14 bases in between. The CDR3 spans 17 residues. This CDR3 reads CASSLVPSYSSNQPQHF. The CDR3 region has the DNA TGCGCCAGCAGCTTGGTACCCTCTTACTCGAGCAATCAGCCCCAGCATTTT. Supplemented by reference TRBV5-1 and TRBJ1-5, the full variable domain reads KAGVTQTPRYLIKTRGQQVTLSCSPISGHRSVSWYQQTPGQGLQFLFEYFSETQRNKGNFPGRFSGRQFSNSRSEMNVSTLELGDSALYLCASSLVPSYSSNQPQHFGDGTRLSIL.

This clonotype was recorded at least ten times. The chain has TRBV12-3 or TRBV12-4 and TRBJ1-1; TRBD1 might be the D (5 bases). V dropped 5 bases and J dropped 4 bases, with 14 bases sitting between them. The CDR3 has 14 amino acids. The CDR3 is CASSSRVWSTEAFF. In nucleotides, the CDR3 is TGTGCCAGCAGTAGCAGGGTATGGAGCACTGAAGCTTTCTTT.

Many counts were recorded for this clonotype. This chain links TRBV2 with TRBJ2-7; D is uncertain. V dropped 3 bases and J dropped 0 bases, with 15 bases sitting between them. The germline CDR1 and CDR2 sequences are SNHLY and FYNNEI. CDR3 length: 16 amino acids. In DNA form, the CDR3 reads TGTGCCAGCAGTGACCCCTCTGAGAAAAGCTCCTACGAGCAGTACTTC. Its translation is CASSDPSEKSSYEQYF.

This clonotype was seen a few times. The genes are TRBV5-1 and TRBJ2-2, with D unclear. The CDR3 sequence is 12 residues long. Trimming removed 4 bases at V and 13 bases at J, with 14 bases between. CDR1 is SGHRS and CDR2 is YFSETQ in the germline V gene. Here the CDR3 reads CASSEEAPGLFF. The DNA of the CDR3 is TGCGCCAGCAGCGAGGAAGCCCCGGGGCTGTTTTTT.

The J gene is TRBJ2-7, the V gene TRBV19; 9 bases are shared with TRBD2. Germline-derived CDR1 and CDR2 are LNHDA and SQIVND (reference sequence). The V segment lost 6 bases and the J segment 5 bases; nucleotides outside the gene matches: 11. The CDR3 is 15 amino acids. The chain's CDR3 is CASSLMGLASHEQYF. The CDR3 DNA reads TGTGCCAGTAGCCTCATGGGACTAGCCAGCCACGAGCAGTACTTC.

In its sample, this clonotype was seen many times. This chain links TRBV11-2 with TRBJ1-1; D perhaps matches TRBD1 (5 bases). Trimming took 2 bases from V and 10 from J, leaving 11 bases between them. CDR1 is SGHAT and CDR2 is FQNNGV in the germline V gene. The CDR3 covers 12 residues. In DNA, the CDR3 is TGTGCCAGCAGCTTATTCGGGGGACGAGCTTTCTTT. This codes for CASSLFGGRAFF.

This clonotype has at least ten counts. This chain connects TRBV28 to TRBJ1-1; D call uncertain. Germline loops: CDR1 MDHEN, CDR2 SYDVKM. The CDR3 extends over 14 amino acids. V was shortened by 8 bases and J by 0 bases, with 13 bases between the two germline ends. CDR3 protein: CASRPPGMNTEAFF. CDR3 bases: TGTGCCAGCCGACCCCCGGGGATGAACACTGAAGCTTTCTTT. Full variable domain (outside the CDR3, taken from reference TRBV28 and TRBJ1-1): DVKVTQSSRYLVKRTGEKVFLECVQDMDHENMFWYRQDPGLGLRLIYFSYDVKMKEKGDIPEGYSVSREKKERFSLILESASTNQTSMYLCASRPPGMNTEAFFGQGTRLTVV.

This clonotype showed up just a few times. V gene TRBV20-1 combines with J gene TRBJ2-2; D is unclear. The CDR3 consists of 13 residues. The V end was cut by 4 bases, the J end by 5 bases, with 11 bases between. Germline V gene sequence: CDR1 DFQATT, CDR2 SNEGSKA (reference sequence). The CDR3 spells CSAKGLLTGELFF. The CDR3 DNA sequence: TGCAGTGCTAAGGGCCTACTGACCGGGGAGCTGTTTTTT.

V and J are TRBV9 and TRBJ2-7; D possibly matches TRBD1 or TRBD2 (7 bases each). Per germline, CDR1 SGDLS and CDR2 YYNGEE. The CDR3 extends over 16 amino acids. Trimming removed 3 bases at V and 2 bases at J, with 18 bases between. Written as DNA, the CDR3 is TGTGCCAGCAGCGAGGAGACAGGGCGGGGGACCTACGAGCAGTACTTC. This translates into CASSEETGRGTYEQYF.

This rearrangement joins TRBV9 to TRBJ1-1; D is perhaps TRBD1 (5 bases). V lost 3 bases to trimming and J lost 6 bases, with 15 bases between them. This CDR3 is built from 14 residues. Germline-derived CDR1 and CDR2 are SGDLS and YYNGEE. CDR3: CASSGSGMGAEAFF. CDR3 nucleotides: TGTGCCAGCAGCGGTTCAGGGATGGGAGCTGAAGCTTTCTTT.